These T cell receptor beta chains were read from a single sample in a study of radiotherapy plus CTLA-4 blockade in lung cancer. Generated by immunoSEQ multiplex PCR, the TCRdb table keeps only in-frame clones and is missing some. The table shows 90,000 to 95,000 clones, with roughly 80% occurring only once. The sequenced sample was peripheral blood, obtained from a patient treated with radiotherapy plus ipilimumab. These receptors originate from a human donor with non-small cell lung cancer who had stable disease on radiotherapy plus ipilimumab. CDR3s include the opening cysteine and the closing phenylalanine or tryptophan. The order of the fields is D gene, V gene, CDR3 protein. The D gene is left open where the match is weak.

>TRBD2|TRBV5-1
CASSRPGLGYEQYF
>TRBD1|TRBV6-1
CASSAIRTGGGYGYTF
>NA|TRBV5-8
CASRLDTYEQYF
>TRBD2|TRBV4-1
CASSQETGTSGGDQETQYF
>NA|TRBV28
CASSWELEGASEQYF
>NA|TRBV23-1
CASSQHRDVNEKLFF
>TRBD1|TRBV10-3
CAIGDRGYSYEQYF
>TRBD1|TRBV27
CASTRTGGNYGYTF
>NA|TRBV7-2
CASSPGGRVGQPQHF
>NA|TRBV28
CASRAFSYEQYF
>NA|TRBV11-2
CASSLVRGAVSEAFF